The 2 T cell receptor beta chains below were found in one sample sequenced in a study of Graves' ophthalmopathy and Graves' hyperthyroidism. Amplification targeted the TCR beta CDR3 regions, with RNA transcripts as the source material. A first-round RT-PCR used HTBI primers, followed by a second-round multiplex PCR. MiXCR, run by TCRdb on the multiplex PCR reads, gives a single entry per CDR3 protein. Of about 1.1 million distinct CDR3 sequences listed, less than 45% are singletons. Sequencing was done on a sample of peripheral blood or thyroid tissue (not recorded which). The receptors were gathered from an adult man with Graves' hyperthyroidism.

As concerns this clonotype: A much more abundant neighbour one base away suggests this may be a read error. The rearrangement uses TRBV7-2 and TRBJ2-7; D not resolved. This CDR3 spans 15 amino acids. Germline CDR1 and CDR2: SGHTA and FQGNSA. V lost 7 bases and J lost 5, with 21 bases in between. The CDR3 protein is CASNPKANRAHEQYF. The CDR3 coding sequence is TGTGCCAGCAACCCTAAGGCCAATCGGGCCCACGAGCAGTACTTC.

This clonotype was recorded many times. The rearrangement uses TRBV10-3 and TRBJ2-5, with 13 bases aligning to TRBD2. The junction had 7 bases not matched to a gene; V was cut back by 8 bases and J by 4 bases. The CDR3 consists of 15 residues. CDR1 is ENHRY and CDR2 is SYGVKD in the germline V gene. CDR3 sequence: CAIQTGLAGPETQYF. The CDR3 coding sequence is TGTGCCATCCAAACGGGACTAGCGGGACCAGAGACCCAGTACTTC.